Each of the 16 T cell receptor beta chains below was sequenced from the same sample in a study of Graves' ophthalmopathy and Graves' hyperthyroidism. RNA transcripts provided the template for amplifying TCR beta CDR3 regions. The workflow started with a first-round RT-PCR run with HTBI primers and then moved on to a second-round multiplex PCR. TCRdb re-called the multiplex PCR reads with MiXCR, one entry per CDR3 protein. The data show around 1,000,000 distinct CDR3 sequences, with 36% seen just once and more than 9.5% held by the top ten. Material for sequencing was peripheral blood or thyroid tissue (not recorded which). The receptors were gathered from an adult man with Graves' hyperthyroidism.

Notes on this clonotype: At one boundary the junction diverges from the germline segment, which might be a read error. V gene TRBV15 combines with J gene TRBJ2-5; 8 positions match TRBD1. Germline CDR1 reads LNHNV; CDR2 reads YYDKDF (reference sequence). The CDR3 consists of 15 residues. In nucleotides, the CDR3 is TGTGCCGCCAGCAGTGTGCAGGGGGCGGGCGAGACCCAGTACTTC. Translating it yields CAASSVQGAGETQYF. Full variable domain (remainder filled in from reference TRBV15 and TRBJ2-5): DAMVIQNPRYQVTQFGKPVTLSCSQTLNHNVMYWYQQKSSQAPKLLFHYYDKDFNNEADTPDNFQSRRPNTSFCFLDIRSPGLGDTAMYLCAASSVQGAGETQYFGPGTRLLVL.

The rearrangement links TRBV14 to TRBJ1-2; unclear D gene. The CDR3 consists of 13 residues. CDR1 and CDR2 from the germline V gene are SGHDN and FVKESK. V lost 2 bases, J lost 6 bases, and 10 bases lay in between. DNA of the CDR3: TGTGCCAGCAGCCAACAGCCCGGGGATGGCTACACCTTC. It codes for CASSQQPGDGYTF.

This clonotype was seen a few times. CDR3 nucleotide sequence: TGTGCCACCAGGGACGACGTCCTGACTTTC. Translated, it gives CATRDDVLTF. The chain combines TRBV15 with TRBJ2-6, with no clear D. The germline CDR1 and CDR2 sequences are LNHNV and YYDKDF (reference sequence). The CDR3 is 10 residues long. Trimming shortened V by 6 bases and J by 11 bases, and 5 bases separated the two germline ends.

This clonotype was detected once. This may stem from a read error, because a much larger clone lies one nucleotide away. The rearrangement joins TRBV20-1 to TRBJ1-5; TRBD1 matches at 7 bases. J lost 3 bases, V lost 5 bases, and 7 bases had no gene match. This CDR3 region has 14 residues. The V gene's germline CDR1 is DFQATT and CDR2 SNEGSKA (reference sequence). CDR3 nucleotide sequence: TGCAGTGCTGAAGACAGGGACATCAATCAGCCCCAGCATTTT. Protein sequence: CSAEDRDINQPQHF.

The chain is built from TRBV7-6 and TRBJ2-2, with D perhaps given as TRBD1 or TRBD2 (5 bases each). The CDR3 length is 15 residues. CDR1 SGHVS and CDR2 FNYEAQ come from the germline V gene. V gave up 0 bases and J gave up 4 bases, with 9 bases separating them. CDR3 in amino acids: CASSLAGRGTGELFF. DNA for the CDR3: TGTGCCAGCAGCTTAGCGGGACGCGGCACCGGGGAGCTGTTTTTT.

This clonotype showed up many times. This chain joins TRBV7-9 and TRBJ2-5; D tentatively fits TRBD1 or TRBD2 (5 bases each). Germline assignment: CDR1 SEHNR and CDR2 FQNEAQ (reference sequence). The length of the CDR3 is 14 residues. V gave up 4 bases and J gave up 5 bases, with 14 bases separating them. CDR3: CASSSTDEGETQYF. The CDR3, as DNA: TGTGCCAGCAGCTCGACGGACGAGGGGGAGACCCAGTACTTC.

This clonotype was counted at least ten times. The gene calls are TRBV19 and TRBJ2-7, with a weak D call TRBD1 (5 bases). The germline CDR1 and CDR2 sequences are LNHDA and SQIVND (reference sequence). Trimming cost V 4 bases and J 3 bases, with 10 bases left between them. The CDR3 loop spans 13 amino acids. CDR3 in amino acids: CASSTGMGYEQYF. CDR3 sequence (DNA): TGTGCCAGTAGTACAGGGATGGGCTACGAGCAGTACTTC.

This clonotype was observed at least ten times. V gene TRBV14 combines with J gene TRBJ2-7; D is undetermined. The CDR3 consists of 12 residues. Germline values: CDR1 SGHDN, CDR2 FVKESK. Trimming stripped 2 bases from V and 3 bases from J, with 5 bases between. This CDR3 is CASSQYNYEQYF. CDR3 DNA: TGTGCCAGCAGCCAATACAACTACGAGCAGTACTTC.

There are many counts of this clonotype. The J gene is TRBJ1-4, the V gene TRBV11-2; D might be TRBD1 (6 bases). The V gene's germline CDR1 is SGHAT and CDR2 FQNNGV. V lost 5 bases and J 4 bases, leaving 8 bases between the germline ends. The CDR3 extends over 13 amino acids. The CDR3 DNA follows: TGTGCCAGCAGCAGGGGGAATAATGAAAAACTGTTTTTT. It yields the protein CASSRGNNEKLFF.

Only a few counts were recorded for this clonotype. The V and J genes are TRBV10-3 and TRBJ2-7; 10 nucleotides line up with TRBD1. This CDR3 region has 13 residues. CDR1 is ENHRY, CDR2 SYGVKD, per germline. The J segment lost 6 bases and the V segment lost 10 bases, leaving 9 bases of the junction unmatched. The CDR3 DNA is TGTGCCAATTCCGGGACAGGGGCTGGCGAGCAGTACTTC. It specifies CANSGTGAGEQYF.

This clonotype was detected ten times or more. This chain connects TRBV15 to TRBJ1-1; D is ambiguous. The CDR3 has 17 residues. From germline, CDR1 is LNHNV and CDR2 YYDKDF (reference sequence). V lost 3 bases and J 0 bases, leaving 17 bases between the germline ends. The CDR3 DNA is TGTGCCACCAGCAGTGGCCGTGTAGGAGGTATGAACACTGAAGCTTTCTTT. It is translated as CATSSGRVGGMNTEAFF.

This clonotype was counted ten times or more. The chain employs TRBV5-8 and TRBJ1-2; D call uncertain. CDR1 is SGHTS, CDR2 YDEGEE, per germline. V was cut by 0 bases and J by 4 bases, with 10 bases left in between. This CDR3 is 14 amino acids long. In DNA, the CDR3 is TGTGCCAGCAGCTTGGTCAGCGAAACCTATGGCTACACCTTC. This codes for CASSLVSETYGYTF.

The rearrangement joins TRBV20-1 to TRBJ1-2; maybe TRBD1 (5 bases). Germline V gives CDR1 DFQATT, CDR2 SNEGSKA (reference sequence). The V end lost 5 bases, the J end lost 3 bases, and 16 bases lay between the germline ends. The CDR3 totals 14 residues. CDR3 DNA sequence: TGCAGTGCTCTAGGGACCGATTCCCACTATGGCTACACCTTC. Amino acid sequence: CSALGTDSHYGYTF.

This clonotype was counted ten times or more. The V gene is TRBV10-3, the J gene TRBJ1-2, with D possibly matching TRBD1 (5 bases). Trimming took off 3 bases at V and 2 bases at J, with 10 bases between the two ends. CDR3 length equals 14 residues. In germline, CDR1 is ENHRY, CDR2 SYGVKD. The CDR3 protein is CAISERQLNYGYTF. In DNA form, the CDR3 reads TGTGCCATCAGTGAACGACAGCTAAACTATGGCTACACCTTC.

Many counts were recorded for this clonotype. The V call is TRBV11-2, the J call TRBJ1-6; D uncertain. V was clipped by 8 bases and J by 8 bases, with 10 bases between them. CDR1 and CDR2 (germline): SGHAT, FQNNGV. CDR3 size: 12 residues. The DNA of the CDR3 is TGTGCCAGCCAAGGGATTGATTCACCCCTCCACTTT. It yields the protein CASQGIDSPLHF. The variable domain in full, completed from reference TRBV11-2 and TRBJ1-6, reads EAGVAQSPRYKIIEKRQSVAFWCNPISGHATLYWYQQILGQGPKLLIQFQNNGVVDDSQLPKDRFSAERLKGVDSTLKIQPAKLEDSAVYLCASQGIDSPLHFGNGTRLTVT.

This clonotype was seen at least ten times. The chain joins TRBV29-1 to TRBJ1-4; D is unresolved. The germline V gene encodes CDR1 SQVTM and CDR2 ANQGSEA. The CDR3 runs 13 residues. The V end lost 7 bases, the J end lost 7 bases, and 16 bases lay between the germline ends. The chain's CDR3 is CSAALLHVEKLFF. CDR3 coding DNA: TGCAGCGCCGCGCTGCTCCATGTTGAAAAACTGTTTTTT.